This T cell receptor beta chain was retrieved from a study of CD8 T cells in ankylosing spondylitis. General study points: Among TCR beta sequences, a motif of eight highly homologous variants appeared characteristic of ankylosing spondylitis blood.

TCRdb ran MiXCR on the 5' RACE reads and lists one entry per CDR3 protein. In the table there are around 430,000 distinct CDR3 sequences, 17% of which are singletons. In the case of this clonotype: Its target is not known.

This receptor was identified in a male donor with ankylosing spondylitis. Sequencing was done on a sample of blood, either unsorted or a sorted T cell fraction (not recorded which).

CDR3 sequence: CASYPTGGASYEQYF. The CDR3 DNA reads TGCGCCAGCTATCCTACAGGGGGCGCTTCCTACGAGCAGTACTTC. The gene calls are TRBV5-1 and TRBJ2-7; TRBD1 matches at 9 bases. The CDR3 is 15 residues long. CDR1 and CDR2 from the germline V gene are SGHRS and YFSETQ. Trimming took 7 bases from V and 1 from J; bases not matched to a gene: 9.